This T cell receptor (beta chain) was captured by sequencing in a study of T-cell memory formation after mild COVID-19. Across the whole study: The TCR clusters were mostly specific to one donor.

At least ten counts were recorded for this clonotype. The target antigen is unknown. Germline loops: CDR1 ENHRY, CDR2 SYGVKD. The CDR3 has 14 amino acids. Trimming removed 7 bases from V and 2 bases from J, with 14 bases in between. Using its own MiXCR run on the 5' RACE reads, TCRdb lists one record per CDR3 protein. The sample includes about 390,000 distinct CDR3 sequences, approximately 15% of them seen just once. General study points: Within pre-infection memory, some responding clones were found, suggesting cross-reactive memory joined. Contracting CD4+ clones sat mainly in CM and EM; CD8+ in EMRA. Later expanders leaned toward CD4+, whereas clones contracting from day 15 to 85 were balanced CD4/CD8.

The sample comprised PBMCs or a T cell subset sorted from them (not recorded which). The genes are TRBV10-3 and TRBJ1-2; D gene ambiguous. This receptor was identified in a man between 18 and 35 years old who had mild COVID-19 (a few samples of this study predate the infection). Cell type and time point are not known. DNA for the CDR3: TGTGCCATCAACCCCGACGGATCCAACTATGGCTACACCTTC. Translation: CAINPDGSNYGYTF.